Sequencing of this TCR beta chain was carried out in a study of regulatory T cells in long-lasting Graves disease. In building TCR beta libraries, iRepertoire HTBI primers were used together with Arm-PCR of CDR3 regions. One entry per CDR3 protein results from TCRdb running MiXCR on the multiplex PCR reads. The sample holds 410,000 or so distinct CDR3 sequences, under 15% seen once. The CDR3 runs 15 residues. Germline V gene data show CDR1 as MNHEY and CDR2 as SVGAGI. V gave up 3 bases and J gave up 2 bases, with 14 bases separating them. Time point indicated: newly diagnosed GD, antithyroid drugs for less than 3 months. Scientists built the TCR library using RNA that was extracted from PBMCs. These records were also assigned to another study, of T cells in Graves' hyperthyroidism and ophthalmopathy. That source adds: Uncontrolled infections, other autoimmune diseases, pregnancy or lactation led to exclusion of patients.

This receptor was taken from a woman aged 30 to 39 with Graves disease. This sample comprised peripheral blood mononuclear cells (PBMCs), obtained at new diagnosis, from a patient treated with antithyroid drugs. The chain joins TRBV6-5 to TRBJ2-7; tentative D call: TRBD1 (6 bases). CDR3 sequence reads: CASSYQGLTAYEQYF. The CDR3 DNA is TGTGCCAGCAGTTATCAGGGGTTAACGGCCTACGAGCAGTACTTC.